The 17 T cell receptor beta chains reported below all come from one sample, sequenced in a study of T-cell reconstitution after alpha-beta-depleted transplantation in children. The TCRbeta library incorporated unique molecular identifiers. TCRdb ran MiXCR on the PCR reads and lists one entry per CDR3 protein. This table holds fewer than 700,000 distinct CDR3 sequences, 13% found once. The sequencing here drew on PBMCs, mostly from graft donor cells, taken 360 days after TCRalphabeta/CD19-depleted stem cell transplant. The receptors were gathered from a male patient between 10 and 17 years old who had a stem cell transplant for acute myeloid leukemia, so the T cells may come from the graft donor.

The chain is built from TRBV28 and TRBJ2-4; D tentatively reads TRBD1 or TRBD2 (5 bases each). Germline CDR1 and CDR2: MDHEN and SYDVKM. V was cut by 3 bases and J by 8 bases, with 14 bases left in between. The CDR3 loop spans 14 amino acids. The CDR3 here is CASSLPGAGDIQYF. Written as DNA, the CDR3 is TGTGCCAGCAGTTTGCCCGGGGCTGGGGACATTCAGTACTTC.

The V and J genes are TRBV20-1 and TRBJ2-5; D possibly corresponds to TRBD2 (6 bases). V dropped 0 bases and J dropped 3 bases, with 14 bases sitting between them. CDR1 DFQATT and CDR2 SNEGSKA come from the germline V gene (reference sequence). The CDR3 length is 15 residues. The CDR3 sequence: CSAREGVAVKETQYF. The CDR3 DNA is TGCAGTGCTAGAGAAGGGGTAGCGGTGAAAGAGACCCAGTACTTC.

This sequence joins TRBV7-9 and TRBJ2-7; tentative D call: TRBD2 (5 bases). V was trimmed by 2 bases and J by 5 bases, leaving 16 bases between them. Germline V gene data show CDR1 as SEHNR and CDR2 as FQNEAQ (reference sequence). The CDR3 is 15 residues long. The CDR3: CASSLRTSLSHEQYF. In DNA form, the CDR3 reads TGTGCCAGCAGCTTACGGACTTCGCTAAGCCACGAGCAGTACTTC.

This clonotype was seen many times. The CDR3 coding sequence is TGTGCCAGCAGCCAAGGCCCTGGGGGATCGAACTACAATGAGCAGTTCTTC. Translated, it gives CASSQGPGGSNYNEQFF. This chain links TRBV4-2 with TRBJ2-1; either TRBD1 or TRBD2 may fit D (5 bases each). Trimming left V 1 base short and J 3 bases short, with 16 bases between. Germline CDR1 LGHNA, CDR2 YNFKEQ. The CDR3 extends over 17 amino acids.

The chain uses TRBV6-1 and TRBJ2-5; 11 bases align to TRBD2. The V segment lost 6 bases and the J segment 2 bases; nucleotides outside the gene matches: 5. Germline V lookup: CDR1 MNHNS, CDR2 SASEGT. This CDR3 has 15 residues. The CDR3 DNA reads TGTGCCAGCAGACACCTAGCGGGGGGACAAGAGACCCAGTACTTC. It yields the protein CASRHLAGGQETQYF.

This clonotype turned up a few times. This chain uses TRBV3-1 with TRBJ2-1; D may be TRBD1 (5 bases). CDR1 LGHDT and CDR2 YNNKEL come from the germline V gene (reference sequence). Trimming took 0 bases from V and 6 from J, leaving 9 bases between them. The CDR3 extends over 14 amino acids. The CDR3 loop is CASSQDNRPNEQFF. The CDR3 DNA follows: TGTGCCAGCAGCCAAGATAACAGGCCCAATGAGCAGTTCTTC.

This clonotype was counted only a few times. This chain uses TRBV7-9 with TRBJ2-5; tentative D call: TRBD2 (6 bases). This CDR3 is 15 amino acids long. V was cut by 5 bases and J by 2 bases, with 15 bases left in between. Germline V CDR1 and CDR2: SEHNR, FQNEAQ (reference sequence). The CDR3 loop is CASSPQRVTQETQYF. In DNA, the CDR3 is TGTGCCAGCAGCCCGCAGCGGGTGACTCAAGAGACCCAGTACTTC.

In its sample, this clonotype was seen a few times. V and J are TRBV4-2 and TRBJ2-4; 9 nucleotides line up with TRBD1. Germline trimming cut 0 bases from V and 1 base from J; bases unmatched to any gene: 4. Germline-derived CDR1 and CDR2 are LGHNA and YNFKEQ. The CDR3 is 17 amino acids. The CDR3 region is CASSQDRGQGAKNIQYF. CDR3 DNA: TGTGCCAGCAGCCAAGATAGGGGACAGGGTGCCAAAAACATTCAGTACTTC.

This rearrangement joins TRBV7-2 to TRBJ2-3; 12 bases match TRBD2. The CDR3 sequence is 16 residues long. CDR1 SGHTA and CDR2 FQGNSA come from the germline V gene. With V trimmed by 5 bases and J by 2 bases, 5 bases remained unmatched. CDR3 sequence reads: CASSQGLAGFTDTQYF. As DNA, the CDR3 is TGTGCCAGCAGCCAAGGACTAGCGGGATTCACAGATACGCAGTATTTT.

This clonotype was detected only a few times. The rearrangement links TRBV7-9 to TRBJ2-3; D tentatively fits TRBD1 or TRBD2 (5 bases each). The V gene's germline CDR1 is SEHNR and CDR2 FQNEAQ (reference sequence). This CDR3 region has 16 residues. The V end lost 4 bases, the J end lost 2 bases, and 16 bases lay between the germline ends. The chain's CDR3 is CASSWQSVGATDTQYF. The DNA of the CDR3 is TGTGCCAGCAGCTGGCAATCGGTCGGGGCCACAGATACGCAGTATTTT.

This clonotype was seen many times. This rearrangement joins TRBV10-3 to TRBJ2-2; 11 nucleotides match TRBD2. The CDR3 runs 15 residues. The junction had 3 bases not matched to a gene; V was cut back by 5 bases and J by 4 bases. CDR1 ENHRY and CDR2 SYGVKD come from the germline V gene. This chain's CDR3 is CAISQLAGVTGELFF. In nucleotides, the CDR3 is TGTGCCATCAGTCAACTAGCGGGGGTCACCGGGGAGCTGTTTTTT.

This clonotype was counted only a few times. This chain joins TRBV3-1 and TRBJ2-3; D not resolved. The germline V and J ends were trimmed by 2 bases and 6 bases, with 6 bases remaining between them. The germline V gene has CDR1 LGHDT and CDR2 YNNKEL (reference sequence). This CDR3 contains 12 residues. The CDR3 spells CASSQWGDTQYF. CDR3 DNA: TGTGCCAGCAGCCAATGGGGTGATACGCAGTATTTT.

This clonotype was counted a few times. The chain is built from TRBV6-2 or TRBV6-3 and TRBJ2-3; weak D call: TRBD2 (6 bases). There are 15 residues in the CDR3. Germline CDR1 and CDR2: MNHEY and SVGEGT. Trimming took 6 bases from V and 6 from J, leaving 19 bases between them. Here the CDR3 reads CASSRGTPLRDTQYF. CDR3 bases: TGTGCCAGCAGCCGCGGGACTCCCCTGCGGGATACGCAGTATTTT.

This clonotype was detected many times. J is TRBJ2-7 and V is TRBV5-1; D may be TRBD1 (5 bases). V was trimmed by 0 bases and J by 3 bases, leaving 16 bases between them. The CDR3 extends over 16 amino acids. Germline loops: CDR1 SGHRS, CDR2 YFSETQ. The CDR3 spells CASSLEGRNRLYEQYF. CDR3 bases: TGCGCCAGCAGCTTGGAGGGAAGGAACAGGCTCTACGAGCAGTACTTC. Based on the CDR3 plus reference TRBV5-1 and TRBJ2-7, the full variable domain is KAGVTQTPRYLIKTRGQQVTLSCSPISGHRSVSWYQQTPGQGLQFLFEYFSETQRNKGNFPGRFSGRQFSNSRSEMNVSTLELGDSALYLCASSLEGRNRLYEQYFGPGTRLTVT.

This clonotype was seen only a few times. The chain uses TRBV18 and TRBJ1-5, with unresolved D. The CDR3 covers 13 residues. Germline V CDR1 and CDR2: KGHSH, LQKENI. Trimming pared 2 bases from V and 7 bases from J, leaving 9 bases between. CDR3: CASSPMASQPQHF. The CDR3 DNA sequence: TGTGCCAGCTCACCAATGGCGAGCCAGCCCCAGCATTTT.

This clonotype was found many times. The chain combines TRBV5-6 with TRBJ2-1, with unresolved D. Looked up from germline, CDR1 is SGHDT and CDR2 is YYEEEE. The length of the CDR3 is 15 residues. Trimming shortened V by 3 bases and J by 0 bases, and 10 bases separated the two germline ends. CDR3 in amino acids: CASSWPWISYNEQFF. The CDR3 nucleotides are TGTGCCAGCAGCTGGCCTTGGATCTCCTACAATGAGCAGTTCTTC.

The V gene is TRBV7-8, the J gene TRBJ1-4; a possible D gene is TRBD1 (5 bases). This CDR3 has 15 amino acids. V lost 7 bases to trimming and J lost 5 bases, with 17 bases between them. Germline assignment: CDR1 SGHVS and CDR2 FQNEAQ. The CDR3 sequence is CASTFKFGGNEKLFF. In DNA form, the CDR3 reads TGTGCCAGCACCTTTAAATTTGGGGGGAATGAAAAACTGTTTTTT.